These 11 T cell receptor beta chains originate from one sample sequenced in a study of beta chain bispecific antibodies for T cell cancers. Study conclusions and caveats: Normal T cells contributed less of the targeted TRBV signal than the leukemia cells did.

No antigen has been assigned to these receptors. Either OKT3 anti-CD3 antibody or CD3/CD28 beads expanded T cells from blood mononuclear cells over roughly three days. TCRdb fed the 5' RACE reads into MiXCR, producing one record per CDR3 protein. The sample consists of some 20,000 distinct CDR3 sequences, about 2.7% of them appearing once. Sequencing was carried out using healthy donor T cells cultured with leukemia cells. Receptors were obtained from a human donor in good health. Some clones in this sample may be carry-over from other donors' samples.

This clonotype has at least ten counts. The CDR3 here is CASSLRGSYEQYF. The CDR3 region has the DNA TGCGCCAGCAGCTTGAGGGGATCCTACGAGCAGTACTTC. The chain joins TRBV5-1 to TRBJ2-7, with a tentative D call TRBD1 (5 bases). The germline V and J ends were trimmed by 1 base and 1 base, with 6 bases remaining between them. CDR3 length equals 13 residues. CDR1 SGHRS and CDR2 YFSETQ come from the germline V gene.

This clonotype was observed many times. The rearrangement links TRBV29-1 to TRBJ2-3; 9 bases agree with TRBD1. The CDR3 has 12 amino acids. Germline CDR1 SQVTM, CDR2 ANQGSEA. The trim removed 5 bases at V and 6 bases at J, leaving 3 bases unmatched. The CDR3 here is CSVTGGKDTQYF. The CDR3 coding sequence is TGCAGCGTTACAGGGGGCAAGGATACGCAGTATTTT.

At least ten counts were recorded for this clonotype. The chain combines TRBV7-2 with TRBJ1-6; D unclear. The CDR3 runs to 13 residues. The ends were cut back, 1 base at V and 10 bases at J, with 8 bases in the middle. Germline V lookup: CDR1 SGHTA, CDR2 FQGNSA. CDR3 in DNA: TGTGCCAGCAGCTTAGAAGGGCGGTCACCCCTCCACTTT. It encodes CASSLEGRSPLHF. The full variable domain, its missing parts supplied by reference TRBV7-2 and TRBJ1-6, is GAGVSQSPSNKVTEKGKDVELRCDPISGHTALYWYRQSLGQGLEFLIYFQGNSAPDKSGLPSDRFSAERTGGSVSTLTIQRTQQEDSAVYLCASSLEGRSPLHFGNGTRLTVT.

This clonotype appeared many times. This chain joins TRBV5-6 and TRBJ2-2; D assignment may be TRBD1 or TRBD2 (5 bases each). The V gene's germline CDR1 is SGHDT and CDR2 YYEEEE. The CDR3 sequence is 16 residues long. Trimming cost V 3 bases and J 0 bases, with 12 bases left between them. CDR3: CASSWGTAANTGELFF. As DNA, the CDR3 is TGTGCCAGCAGCTGGGGGACGGCAGCGAACACCGGGGAGCTGTTTTTT.

This clonotype has just a few counts. The V call is TRBV5-4, the J call TRBJ2-1; D remains ambiguous. Germline lookup yields CDR1 SGHNT and CDR2 YYREEE (reference sequence). V was pared by 0 bases and J by 0 bases, with 19 bases between. CDR3 length: 19 residues. CDR3 loop: CASSLAMGKGLFSYNEQFF. The CDR3 nucleotides are TGTGCCAGCAGCTTGGCCATGGGGAAGGGCCTCTTCTCCTACAATGAGCAGTTCTTC. The whole variable domain, remainder taken from reference TRBV5-4 and TRBJ2-1, is ETGVTQSPTHLIKTRGQQVTLRCSSQSGHNTVSWYQQALGQGPQFIFQYYREEENGRGNFPPRFSGLQFPNYSSELNVNALELDDSALYLCASSLAMGKGLFSYNEQFFGPGTRLTVL.

This clonotype came up many times. The V gene is TRBV11-2, the J gene TRBJ2-7; D uncertain. Germline CDR1 is SGHAT and CDR2 is FQNNGV. Trimming stripped 3 bases from V and 0 bases from J, with 9 bases between. The CDR3 has 14 residues. CDR3 sequence: CASSFDGVSYEQYF. In DNA form, the CDR3 reads TGTGCCAGCAGCTTCGATGGCGTCTCCTACGAGCAGTACTTC.

This CDR3 reads CASSIRGTGDNGYTF. For the CDR3, the DNA is TGTGCCAGTAGTATCCGCGGGACAGGGGATAACGGCTACACCTTC. The chain combines TRBV19 with TRBJ1-2; TRBD1 aligns across 10 bases. Losses at the gene ends were 3 bases for V and 8 bases for J; bases not matched to a gene: 9. The CDR3 runs 15 residues. Germline V gene sequence: CDR1 LNHDA, CDR2 SQIVND (reference sequence).

This clonotype was detected ten times or more. The V call is TRBV7-9, the J call TRBJ2-7; D remains ambiguous. Germline V CDR1 and CDR2: SEHNR, FQNEAQ (reference sequence). V was trimmed by 4 bases and J by 0 bases, leaving 13 bases between them. The CDR3 has 15 amino acids. DNA for the CDR3: TGTGCCAGCAGCTCCCCGGCAGGTAGCTCCTACGAGCAGTACTTC. It is translated as CASSSPAGSSYEQYF.

This clonotype is labeled medium-sized (0.01 to 0.1%). This chain uses TRBV20-1 with TRBJ1-3; D remains ambiguous. CDR1 is DFQATT and CDR2 is SNEGSKA in the germline V gene (reference sequence). The CDR3 is 12 amino acids. V was cut by 6 bases and J by 6 bases, with 12 bases left in between. The CDR3 region has the DNA TGCAGTGCCGAGGACCGGCTAAACACCATATATTTT. As protein: CSAEDRLNTIYF.

In this sample, this clonotype turned up many times. The chain is built from TRBV4-1 and TRBJ2-7; the D is unclear. Germline V lookup: CDR1 MGHRA, CDR2 YSYEKL. V lost 0 bases and J lost 3, with 9 bases in between. The CDR3 runs to 14 residues. The CDR3 reads CASSQDDGYYEQYF. CDR3 bases: TGCGCCAGCAGCCAAGATGACGGATACTACGAGCAGTACTTC.

This clonotype was picked up many times. The chain is built from TRBV19 and TRBJ1-6, with TRBD1 as a possible D gene (5 bases). Germline values: CDR1 LNHDA, CDR2 SQIVND (reference sequence). CDR3 length: 14 residues. V was shortened by 8 bases and J by 6 bases, with 14 bases between the two germline ends. The chain's CDR3 is CASEWGGSNSPLHF. CDR3 coding DNA: TGTGCCAGTGAGTGGGGCGGGAGTAATTCACCCCTCCACTTT.